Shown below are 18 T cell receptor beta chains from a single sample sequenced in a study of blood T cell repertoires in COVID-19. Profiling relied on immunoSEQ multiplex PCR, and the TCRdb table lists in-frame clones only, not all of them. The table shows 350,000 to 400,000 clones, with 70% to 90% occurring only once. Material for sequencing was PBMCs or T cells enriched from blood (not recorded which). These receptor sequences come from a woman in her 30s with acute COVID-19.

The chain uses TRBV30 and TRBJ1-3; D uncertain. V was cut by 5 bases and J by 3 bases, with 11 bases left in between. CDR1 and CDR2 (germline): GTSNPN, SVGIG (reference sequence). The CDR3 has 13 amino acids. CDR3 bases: TGTGCCTGGGAAGGACTTTATGGAAACACCATATATTTT. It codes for CAWEGLYGNTIYF. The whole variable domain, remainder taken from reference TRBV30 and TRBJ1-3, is SQTIHQWPATLVQPVGSPLSLECTVEGTSNPNLYWYRQAAGRGLQLLFYSVGIGQISSEVPQNLSASRPQDRQFILSSKKLLLSDSGFYLCAWEGLYGNTIYFGEGSWLTVV.

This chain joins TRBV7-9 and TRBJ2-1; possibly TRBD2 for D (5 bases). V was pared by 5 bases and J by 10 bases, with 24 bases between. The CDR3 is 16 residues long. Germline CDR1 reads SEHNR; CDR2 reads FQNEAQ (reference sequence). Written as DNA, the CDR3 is TGTGCCAGCAGCCTCAACGGGGTGGGGTCCCAGGAGGAGCAGTTCTTC. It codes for CASSLNGVGSQEEQFF.

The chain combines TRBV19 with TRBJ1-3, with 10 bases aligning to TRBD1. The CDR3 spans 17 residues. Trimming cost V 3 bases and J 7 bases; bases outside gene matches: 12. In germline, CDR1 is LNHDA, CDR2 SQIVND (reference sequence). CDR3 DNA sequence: TGTGCCAGTAGTATGGGGAGCCGGGACAGGGGCACGAACACCATATATTTT. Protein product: CASSMGSRDRGTNTIYF.

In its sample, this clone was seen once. The CDR3 bases are TGTGCCAGCTCACTGGACAGGAGGGGCACTGAAGCTTTCTTT. It encodes CASSLDRRGTEAFF. The chain recombines TRBV18 with TRBJ1-1, with 7 bases matching TRBD1. The germline V gene encodes CDR1 KGHSH and CDR2 LQKENI. The length of the CDR3 is 14 residues. Unmatched junction bases numbered 6, after V lost 4 bases and J lost 4 bases.

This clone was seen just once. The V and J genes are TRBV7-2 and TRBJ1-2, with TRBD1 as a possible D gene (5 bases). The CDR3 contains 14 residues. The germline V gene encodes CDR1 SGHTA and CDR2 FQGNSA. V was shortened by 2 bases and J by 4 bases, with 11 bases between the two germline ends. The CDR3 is CASSLWGSGYGYTF. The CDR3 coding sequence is TGTGCCAGCAGCTTATGGGGCAGTGGCTATGGCTACACCTTC.

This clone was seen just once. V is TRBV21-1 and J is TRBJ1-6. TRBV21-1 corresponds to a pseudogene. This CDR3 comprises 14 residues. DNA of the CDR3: TGTGCCAGCAGCAAAGTCGCCTATAATTCACCCCTCCACTTT. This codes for CASSKVAYNSPLHF.

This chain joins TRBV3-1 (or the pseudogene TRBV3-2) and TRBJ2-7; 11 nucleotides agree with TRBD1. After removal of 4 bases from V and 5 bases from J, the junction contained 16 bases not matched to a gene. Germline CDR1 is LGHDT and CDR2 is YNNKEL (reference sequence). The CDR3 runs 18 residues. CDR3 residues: CASSRHGVGQGALDEQYF. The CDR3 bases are TGTGCCAGCAGCCGCCACGGGGTTGGACAGGGGGCTTTGGACGAGCAGTACTTC.

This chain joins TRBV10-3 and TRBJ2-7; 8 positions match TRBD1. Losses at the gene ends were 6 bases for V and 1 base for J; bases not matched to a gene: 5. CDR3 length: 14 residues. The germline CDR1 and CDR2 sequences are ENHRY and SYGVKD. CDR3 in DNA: TGTGCCATCAGCCTCCAGGGGGCTTCCTACGAGCAGTACTTC. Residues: CAISLQGASYEQYF.

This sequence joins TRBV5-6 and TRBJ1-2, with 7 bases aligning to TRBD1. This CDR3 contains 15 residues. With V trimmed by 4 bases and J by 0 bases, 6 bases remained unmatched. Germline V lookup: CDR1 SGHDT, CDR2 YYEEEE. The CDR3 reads CASSPRGTANYGYTF. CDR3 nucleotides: TGTGCCAGCAGCCCTCGGGGGACAGCTAACTATGGCTACACCTTC.

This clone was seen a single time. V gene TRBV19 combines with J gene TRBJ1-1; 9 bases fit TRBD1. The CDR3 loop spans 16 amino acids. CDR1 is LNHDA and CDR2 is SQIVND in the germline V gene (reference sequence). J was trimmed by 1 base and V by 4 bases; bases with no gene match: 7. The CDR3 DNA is TGTGCCAGTAGTACAATAGGACAGGGGCGGAACACTGAAGCTTTCTTT. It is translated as CASSTIGQGRNTEAFF.

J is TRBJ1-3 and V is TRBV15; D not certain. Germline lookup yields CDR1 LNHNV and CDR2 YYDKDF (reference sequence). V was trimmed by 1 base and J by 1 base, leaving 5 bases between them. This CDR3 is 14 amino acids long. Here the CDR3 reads CATSRGGSGNTIYF. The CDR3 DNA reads TGTGCCACCAGCAGAGGAGGGTCTGGAAACACCATATATTTT.

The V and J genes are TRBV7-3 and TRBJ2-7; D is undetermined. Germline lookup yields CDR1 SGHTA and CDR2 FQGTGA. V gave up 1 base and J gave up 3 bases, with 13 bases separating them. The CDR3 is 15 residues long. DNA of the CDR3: TGTGCCAGCAGCTTAATGCCCGACTCGTACTACGAGCAGTACTTC. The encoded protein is CASSLMPDSYYEQYF.

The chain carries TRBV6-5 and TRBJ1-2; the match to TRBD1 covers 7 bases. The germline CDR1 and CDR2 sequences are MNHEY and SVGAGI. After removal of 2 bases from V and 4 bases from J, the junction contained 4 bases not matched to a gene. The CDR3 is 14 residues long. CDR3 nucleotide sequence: TGTGCCAGCAGTTACGGGGACAGCCCCTATGGCTACACCTTC. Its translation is CASSYGDSPYGYTF.

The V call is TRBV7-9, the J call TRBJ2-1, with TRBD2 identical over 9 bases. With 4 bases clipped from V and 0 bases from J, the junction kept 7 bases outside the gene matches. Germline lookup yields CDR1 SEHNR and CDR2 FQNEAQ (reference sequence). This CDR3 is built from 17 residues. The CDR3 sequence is CASSSHPSGVSYNEQFF. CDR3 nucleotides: TGTGCCAGCAGCTCACACCCTAGCGGGGTCTCCTACAATGAGCAGTTCTTC.

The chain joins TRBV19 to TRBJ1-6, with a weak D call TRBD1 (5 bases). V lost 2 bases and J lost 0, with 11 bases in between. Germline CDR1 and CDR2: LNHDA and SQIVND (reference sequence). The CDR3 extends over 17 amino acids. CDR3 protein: CASSISHRSSYNSPLHF. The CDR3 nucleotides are TGTGCCAGTAGTATATCGCACAGGAGCTCCTATAATTCACCCCTCCACTTT.

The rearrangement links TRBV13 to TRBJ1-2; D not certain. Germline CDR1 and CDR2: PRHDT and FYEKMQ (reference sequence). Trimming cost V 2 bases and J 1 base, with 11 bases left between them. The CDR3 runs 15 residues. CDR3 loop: CASSLFLADNYGYTF. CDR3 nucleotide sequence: TGTGCCAGCAGCTTATTCCTCGCAGATAACTATGGCTACACCTTC.

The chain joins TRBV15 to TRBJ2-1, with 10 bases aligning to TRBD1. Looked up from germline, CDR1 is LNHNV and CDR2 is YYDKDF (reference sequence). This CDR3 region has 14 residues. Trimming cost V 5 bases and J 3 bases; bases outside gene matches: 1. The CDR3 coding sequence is TGTGCCACCAGCGGACAGGGGGTCTACAATGAGCAGTTCTTC. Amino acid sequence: CATSGQGVYNEQFF.

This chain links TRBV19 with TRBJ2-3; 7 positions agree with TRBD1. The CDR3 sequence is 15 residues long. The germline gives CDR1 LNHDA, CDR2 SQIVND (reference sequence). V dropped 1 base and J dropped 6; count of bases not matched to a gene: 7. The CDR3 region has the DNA TGTGCCAGTAGTATAGTTCAGGGGGTTATGGATACGCAGTATTTT. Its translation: CASSIVQGVMDTQYF.